Listed below are T cell receptor beta chains from one sample, sequenced in a study of T cell clonotyping in hematopoietic cell transplantation. TCRdb's table, derived via immunoSEQ multiplex PCR, lists solely in-frame clones and lacks some. The sample carries about 900 clones, roughly 95% recorded once. Specimen: peripheral blood mononuclear cells, collected 180 days after allogeneic stem cell transplant. All receptors derive from a male patient aged 60-69 years who had an allogeneic stem cell transplant from an unrelated donor, so T cells may come from the graft donor. Some clones in this sample may be carry-over from other donors' samples. Each CDR3 is given with its conserved first and last residue. Each record gives: V gene, D gene, clone size, J gene, CDR3 DNA, CDR3 protein. The D gene is left open where the match is weak. Some rows have no size entry. The others give once, few or many, or a class for an expanded clone.

v_call: TRBV7-9; d_call: .; clone_size: .; j_call: TRBJ2-2; cdr3_nt: TGTGCCAGCAGCCCCCAAAACACCGGGGAGCTGTTTTTT; cdr3_aa: CASSPQNTGELFF
v_call: TRBV30; d_call: TRBD2; clone_size: .; j_call: TRBJ2-1; cdr3_nt: TGTGCCTGGACCCAACTAACTAGCGGGTTCTACAATGAGCAGTTCTTC; cdr3_aa: CAWTQLTSGFYNEQFF
v_call: TRBV27; d_call: TRBD2; clone_size: .; j_call: TRBJ2-1; cdr3_nt: TGTGCCAGCAGTTCCCCACTAGCGGGGCTATACAATGAGCAGTTCTTC; cdr3_aa: CASSSPLAGLYNEQFF
v_call: TRBV5-4; d_call: .; clone_size: .; j_call: TRBJ1-1; cdr3_nt: TGTGCCAGCAGGGGGGCGGGACGGGGGCTCACTGAGAACACTGAAGCTTTCTTT; cdr3_aa: CASRGAGRGLTENTEAFF
v_call: TRBV5-5; d_call: TRBD1; clone_size: .; j_call: TRBJ1-2; cdr3_nt: TGTGCCAGCAGCCCGGACAGGGTGTATGGCTACACCTTC; cdr3_aa: CASSPDRVYGYTF
v_call: TRBV2; d_call: .; clone_size: .; j_call: TRBJ2-2; cdr3_nt: TGTGCCAGCAACCCCGGGGAGGTCGTTCCCGGGGAGCTGTTTTTT; cdr3_aa: CASNPGEVVPGELFF
v_call: TRBV7-2; d_call: .; clone_size: once; j_call: TRBJ1-1; cdr3_nt: TGTGCCAGCAGCCTTGAAGGGGTTAACACTGAAGCTTTCTTT; cdr3_aa: CASSLEGVNTEAFF
v_call: TRBV28; d_call: TRBD1; clone_size: .; j_call: TRBJ1-2; cdr3_nt: TGTGCCAGCAGCACAGGGGGCAGCTATGGCTACACCTTC; cdr3_aa: CASSTGGSYGYTF
v_call: TRBV19; d_call: .; clone_size: .; j_call: TRBJ2-7; cdr3_nt: TGTGCCAGTAGTAGGAGGGCCGGTTCACCCGAGCAGTACTTC; cdr3_aa: CASSRRAGSPEQYF
v_call: TRBV7-2; d_call: .; clone_size: .; j_call: TRBJ1-3; cdr3_nt: TGTGCCAGCAGCCTCCAGACAGTTTACTCTGGAAACACCATATATTTT; cdr3_aa: CASSLQTVYSGNTIYF
v_call: TRBV6-5; d_call: TRBD1; clone_size: .; j_call: TRBJ2-7; cdr3_nt: TGTGCCAGCACCAGACAGGGGGGAAGCCACGAGCAGTACTTC; cdr3_aa: CASTRQGGSHEQYF
v_call: TRBV11-1; d_call: .; clone_size: .; j_call: TRBJ2-2; cdr3_nt: TGTGCCAGCAGCTTAGATTTGGCGCTTGCGAACACCGGGGAGCTGTTTTTT; cdr3_aa: CASSLDLALANTGELFF
v_call: TRBV4-2; d_call: .; clone_size: .; j_call: TRBJ1-5; cdr3_nt: TGTGCCAGCAGCCAAGTGATAAGGGGGTACGCGAGCAATCAGCCCCAGCATTTT; cdr3_aa: CASSQVIRGYASNQPQHF
v_call: TRBV6-5; d_call: TRBD1; clone_size: .; j_call: TRBJ2-7; cdr3_nt: TGTGCCAGCAGCACAGGGGGCTTGTACGAGCAGTACTTC; cdr3_aa: CASSTGGLYEQYF
v_call: TRBV5-1; d_call: .; clone_size: .; j_call: TRBJ2-2; cdr3_nt: TGCGCCAGCAGCTTGAACGGGGGAGGATACACCGGGGAGCTGTTTTTT; cdr3_aa: CASSLNGGGYTGELFF
v_call: TRBV5-4; d_call: .; clone_size: .; j_call: TRBJ2-1; cdr3_nt: TGTGCCAGCAGCTTGGGGCACTCCTACAATGAGCAGTTCTTC; cdr3_aa: CASSLGHSYNEQFF
v_call: TRBV27; d_call: .; clone_size: .; j_call: TRBJ1-2; cdr3_nt: TGTGCCAGCAGTTTGGGCCGGGAGTTTCAGAACTATGGCTACACCTTC; cdr3_aa: CASSLGREFQNYGYTF
v_call: TRBV7-6; d_call: TRBD1; clone_size: once; j_call: TRBJ2-7; cdr3_nt: TGTGCCAGCAGCTATGCCGGGACAGGACCCTACGAGCAGTACTTC; cdr3_aa: CASSYAGTGPYEQYF
v_call: TRBV4-1; d_call: .; clone_size: once; j_call: TRBJ2-3; cdr3_nt: TGCGCCAGCAGCCCGCCCCTAGCGAGAGGGGATACGCAGTATTTT; cdr3_aa: CASSPPLARGDTQYF
v_call: TRBV9; d_call: .; clone_size: .; j_call: TRBJ1-3; cdr3_nt: TGTGCCAGCAGCGTAGAGGGCCGAGACACCATATATTTT; cdr3_aa: CASSVEGRDTIYF
v_call: TRBV28; d_call: .; clone_size: .; j_call: TRBJ1-1; cdr3_nt: TGTGCCAGCAGTGTCACAGGTGTAACTGAAGCTTTCTTT; cdr3_aa: CASSVTGVTEAFF
v_call: TRBV5-4; d_call: .; clone_size: .; j_call: TRBJ1-2; cdr3_nt: TGTGCCAGCAGCCTAACTACAGGGAGCGGCTACACCTTC; cdr3_aa: CASSLTTGSGYTF
v_call: TRBV7-9; d_call: .; clone_size: .; j_call: TRBJ2-7; cdr3_nt: TGTGCCAGCAGCTCAGACTGGGGTCGCGAGCAGTACTTC; cdr3_aa: CASSSDWGREQYF
v_call: TRBV10-3; d_call: .; clone_size: .; j_call: TRBJ2-6; cdr3_nt: TGTGCCATCAGAGAGGGATCTGGGGCCAACGTCCTGACTTTC; cdr3_aa: CAIREGSGANVLTF
v_call: TRBV4-3; d_call: TRBD2; clone_size: .; j_call: TRBJ2-7; cdr3_nt: TGCGCCAGCAGCCAAGGGGTTTCTAGCGGGAGGCCGTACTTC; cdr3_aa: CASSQGVSSGRPYF
v_call: TRBV7-8; d_call: TRBD1; clone_size: .; j_call: TRBJ1-5; cdr3_nt: TGTGCCAGCAGTCAGGACAGGGTAAATCAGCCCCAGCATTTT; cdr3_aa: CASSQDRVNQPQHF
v_call: TRBV5-1; d_call: TRBD1; clone_size: .; j_call: TRBJ2-7; cdr3_nt: TGCGCCAGCAGCCGCGGAGGACAGGGGGACCACGAGCAGTACTTC; cdr3_aa: CASSRGGQGDHEQYF
v_call: TRBV5-1; d_call: .; clone_size: .; j_call: TRBJ2-7; cdr3_nt: TGCGCCAGCAGCTTGACACTGAGGGAGCAGTACTTC; cdr3_aa: CASSLTLREQYF
v_call: TRBV29-1; d_call: .; clone_size: .; j_call: TRBJ2-3; cdr3_nt: TGCAGCCTCGGGGCAGGGGAGGCAGATACGCAGTATTTT; cdr3_aa: CSLGAGEADTQYF
v_call: TRBV30; d_call: .; clone_size: .; j_call: TRBJ1-3; cdr3_nt: TGTGCCTGGACTCGCCCAGGGACTGGAAACACCATATATTTT; cdr3_aa: CAWTRPGTGNTIYF
v_call: TRBV5-1; d_call: .; clone_size: .; j_call: TRBJ1-2; cdr3_nt: TGCGCCAGCAGCCCTGGACGGACTCTCTATGGCTACACCTTC; cdr3_aa: CASSPGRTLYGYTF
v_call: TRBV5-8; d_call: .; clone_size: .; j_call: TRBJ1-4; cdr3_nt: TGTGCCAGCAGACGGGGGGATTATGAAAAACTGTTTTTT; cdr3_aa: CASRRGDYEKLFF
v_call: TRBV25-1; d_call: TRBD1; clone_size: .; j_call: TRBJ1-1; cdr3_nt: TGTGCCAGCAGTGAATATCCCCTTGGACAGGTGACTGAAGCTTTCTTT; cdr3_aa: CASSEYPLGQVTEAFF
v_call: TRBV15; d_call: .; clone_size: .; j_call: TRBJ1-5; cdr3_nt: TGTGCCACCAGTATTGTAAGGGGCCCCATCATCAATCAGCCCCAGCATTTT; cdr3_aa: CATSIVRGPIINQPQHF
v_call: TRBV4-1; d_call: .; clone_size: .; j_call: TRBJ2-1; cdr3_nt: TGCGCCAGCAGCCAAGCAACCCGAACCTGGGTTGAGCAGTTCTTC; cdr3_aa: CASSQATRTWVEQFF
v_call: TRBV11-3; d_call: .; clone_size: .; j_call: TRBJ2-1; cdr3_nt: TGTGCCAGCAGCCCCGACCCGGACTGGAATGAGCAGTTCTTC; cdr3_aa: CASSPDPDWNEQFF
v_call: TRBV28; d_call: .; clone_size: once; j_call: TRBJ2-7; cdr3_nt: TGTGCCAGCAGTTTTGCTCCTTCGGCCCCTACCTACGAGCAGTACTTC; cdr3_aa: CASSFAPSAPTYEQYF
v_call: TRBV27; d_call: .; clone_size: .; j_call: TRBJ2-1; cdr3_nt: TGTGCCAGCAGCATATTGAAGAGCTCCTACAATGAGCAGTTCTTC; cdr3_aa: CASSILKSSYNEQFF
v_call: TRBV6-1; d_call: TRBD1; clone_size: .; j_call: TRBJ2-1; cdr3_nt: TGTGCCAATCGGGACAGGGCCAATGAGCAGTTCTTC; cdr3_aa: CANRDRANEQFF